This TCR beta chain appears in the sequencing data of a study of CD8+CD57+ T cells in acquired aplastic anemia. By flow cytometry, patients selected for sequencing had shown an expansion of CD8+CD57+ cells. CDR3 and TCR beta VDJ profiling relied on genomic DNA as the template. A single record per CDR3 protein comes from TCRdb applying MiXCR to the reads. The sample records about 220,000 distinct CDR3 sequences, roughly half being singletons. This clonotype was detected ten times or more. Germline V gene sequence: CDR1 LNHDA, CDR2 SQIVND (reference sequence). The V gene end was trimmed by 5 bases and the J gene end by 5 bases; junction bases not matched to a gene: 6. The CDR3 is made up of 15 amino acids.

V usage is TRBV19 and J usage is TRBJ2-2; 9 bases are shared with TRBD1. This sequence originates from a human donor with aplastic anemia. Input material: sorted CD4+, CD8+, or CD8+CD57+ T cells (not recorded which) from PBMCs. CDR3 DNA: TGTGCCAGTAGTTCCGACAGGGGGAGGACCGGGGAGCTGTTTTTT. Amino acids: CASSSDRGRTGELFF.